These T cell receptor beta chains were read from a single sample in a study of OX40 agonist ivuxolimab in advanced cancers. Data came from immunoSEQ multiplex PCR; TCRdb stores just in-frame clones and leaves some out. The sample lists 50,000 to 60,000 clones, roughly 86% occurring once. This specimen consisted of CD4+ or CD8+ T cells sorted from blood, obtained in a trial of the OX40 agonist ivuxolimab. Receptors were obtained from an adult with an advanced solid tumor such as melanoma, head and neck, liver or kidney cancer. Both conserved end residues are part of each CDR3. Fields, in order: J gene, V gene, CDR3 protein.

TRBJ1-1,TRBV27,CATAGGRDTEAFF
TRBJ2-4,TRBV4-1,CASSQDFSAENIQYF
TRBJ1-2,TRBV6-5,CASSYRGGMGGYTF
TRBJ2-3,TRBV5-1,CASSFSTDTQYF
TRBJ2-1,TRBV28,CASSLGLSSGLHNEQFF
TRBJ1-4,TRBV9,CASSLVSESTNEKLFF
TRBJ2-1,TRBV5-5,CASSSTSGSISEQFF
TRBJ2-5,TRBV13,CASSLGQETQYF
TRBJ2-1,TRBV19,CASSIDRRGPYNEQFF
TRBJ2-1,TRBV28,CASRDHGTNNEQFF
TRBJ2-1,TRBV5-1,CASSLEGYTYNEQFF
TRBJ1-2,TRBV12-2,CASRQGYLSYGYTF
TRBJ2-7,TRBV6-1,CASSEDPGPHYEQYF
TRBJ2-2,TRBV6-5,CASHRANTGELFF
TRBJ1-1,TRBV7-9,CASSSGTANTEAFF
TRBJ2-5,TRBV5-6,CASSLRRTGGAVVGETQYF
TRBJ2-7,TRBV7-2,CASSSARAYEQYF
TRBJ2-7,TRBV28,CASTLGGHRSSYEQYF
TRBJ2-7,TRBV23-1,CASPPGDSISYEQYF
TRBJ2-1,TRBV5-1,CASSFLSGIASNEQFF
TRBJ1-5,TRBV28,CASRQGWGSNQPQHF
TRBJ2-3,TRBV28,CASSSSYRDTQYF
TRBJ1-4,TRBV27,CASSNDRFPNEKLFF
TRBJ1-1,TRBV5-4,CASSLATGGRGTEAFF
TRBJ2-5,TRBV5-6,CASSWTSGDETQYF
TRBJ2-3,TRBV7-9,CASSLSSDTQYF
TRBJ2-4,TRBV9,CASGGSKNIQYF
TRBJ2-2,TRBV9,CASSVDAGGRTGELFF
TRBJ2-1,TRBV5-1,CASSLGPTRSNEQFF
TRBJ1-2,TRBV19,CASSMEDRGVNGYTF
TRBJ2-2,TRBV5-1,CASSLAYGAAYTGELFF
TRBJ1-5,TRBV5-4,CASSLAPDRISNQPQHF
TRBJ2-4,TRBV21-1,CASSELAGINIQYF
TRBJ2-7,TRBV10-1,CASSDGRDGAYEQYF
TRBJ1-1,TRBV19,CASSTVMNTEAFF
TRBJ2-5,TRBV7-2,CASSFLGETQYF
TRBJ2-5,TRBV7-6,CASSLDSEETQYF
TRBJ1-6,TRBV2,CASSESGAYNSPLHF
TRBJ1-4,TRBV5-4,CASRDGGSSTNEKLFF
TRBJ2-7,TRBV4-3,CASSQDWRAGEQYF
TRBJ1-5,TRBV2,CASREKDRREQPQHF
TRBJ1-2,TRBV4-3,CASSQDPAAGYGYTF
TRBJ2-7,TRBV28,CASSLGRTNQQYF
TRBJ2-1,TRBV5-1,CASSSAKFGNNEQFF
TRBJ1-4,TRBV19,CASSAPGQGNEKLFF
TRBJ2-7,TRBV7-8,CASSLDGGEREQYF
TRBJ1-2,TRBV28,CASSFGTEGGYTF
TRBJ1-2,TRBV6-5,CASSRQGEYGYTF
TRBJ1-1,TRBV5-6,CASGGQVNTEAFF
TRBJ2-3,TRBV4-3,CASSQDLSGRAGVTDTQYF
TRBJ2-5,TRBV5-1,CASSLGIVGDKETQYF
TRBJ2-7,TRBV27,CASSPRLGTGTYEQYF
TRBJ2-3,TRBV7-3,CASSLEGAPDTQYF
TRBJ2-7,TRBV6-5,CASSYSRGGRGYEQYF
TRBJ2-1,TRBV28,CATNYYNEQFF